The rows below give T cell receptor beta chains drawn from one sample of a study of vaccination and CD4 T cells after COVID-19. Their antigens remain unidentified. TCRdb recomputed calls from the PCR reads with MiXCR, one row per CDR3 protein. This sample yields more than 9,500 distinct CDR3 sequences, of which roughly two fifths are seen a single time; 23% belongs to the top ten. Source material: cultured CD4+ T cells from blood. Source of these receptors: a human donor with COVID-19. The CDR3 runs from the conserved cysteine through the conserved F or W. Fields, in order: clone size, D gene, CDR3 length, V gene, J gene, CDR3 protein, CDR3 DNA. The D gene is left open where the match is weak. Some rows have no size entry. The others give once, few or many, or a class for an expanded clone.

size: .; D: .; length: 14; V: TRBV6-1; J: TRBJ1-1; CDR3: CASSDGYHDTEAFF; DNA: TGTGCCAGCAGTGACGGCTACCACGACACTGAAGCTTTCTTT
size: .; D: TRBD2; length: 16; V: TRBV7-2; J: TRBJ2-3; CDR3: CASSPLGTSGVNTQYF; DNA: TGTGCCAGCAGCCCTCTCGGGACTAGCGGGGTGAATACGCAGTATTTT
size: few; D: .; length: 15; V: TRBV7-8; J: TRBJ1-3; CDR3: CASSLALERGNTIYF; DNA: TGTGCCAGCAGCTTAGCGTTGGAAAGAGGAAACACCATATATTTT
size: .; D: .; length: 13; V: TRBV29-1; J: TRBJ1-1; CDR3: CSGGHREDTEAFF; DNA: TGCAGCGGGGGTCATAGGGAGGACACTGAAGCTTTCTTT
size: .; D: .; length: 13; V: TRBV20-1; J: TRBJ1-4; CDR3: CSASKGGGEKLFF; DNA: TGCAGTGCCTCGAAGGGGGGTGGTGAAAAACTGTTTTTT
size: .; D: TRBD2; length: 17; V: TRBV18; J: TRBJ2-1; CDR3: CASSPPVVAGAVDEQFF; DNA: TGTGCCAGCTCACCACCGGTGGTAGCGGGGGCAGTTGATGAGCAGTTCTTC
size: few; D: .; length: 14; V: TRBV24-1; J: TRBJ1-2; CDR3: CATSDRDNNYGYTF; DNA: TGTGCCACCAGTGATCGGGACAACAACTATGGCTACACCTTC
size: .; D: TRBD2; length: 15; V: TRBV20-1; J: TRBJ2-5; CDR3: CSAPTSGGARETQYF; DNA: TGCAGTGCTCCGACTAGCGGGGGGGCCCGGGAGACCCAGTACTTC
size: .; D: .; length: 13; V: TRBV12-5; J: TRBJ2-7; CDR3: CASGLHGSLAWDF; DNA: TGTGCTAGTGGTTTGCATGGTTCCCTGGCATGGGACTTC
size: .; D: .; length: 13; V: TRBV5-1; J: TRBJ2-3; CDR3: CASSWDSTDTQYF; DNA: TGCGCCAGCAGCTGGGACAGCACAGATACGCAGTATTTT
size: few; D: .; length: 13; V: TRBV7-6; J: TRBJ2-7; CDR3: CASSPGISYEQYF; DNA: TGTGCCAGCAGCCCGGGAATTTCCTACGAGCAGTACTTC
size: .; D: TRBD1; length: 18; V: TRBV4-3; J: TRBJ2-6; CDR3: CASSQGQGTLSGANVLTF; DNA: TGCGCCAGCAGCCAAGGACAGGGGACCCTCTCTGGGGCCAACGTCCTGACTTTC
size: .; D: .; length: 15; V: TRBV5-1; J: TRBJ2-2; CDR3: CAGGLGQGNTGELFF; DNA: TGCGCCGGCGGACTAGGACAGGGGAACACCGGGGAGCTGTTTTTT
size: .; D: TRBD1; length: 16; V: TRBV7-8; J: TRBJ1-5; CDR3: CASSARDRGSNQPQHF; DNA: TGTGCCAGCAGCGCAAGGGACAGGGGAAGCAATCAGCCCCAGCATTTT
size: .; D: TRBD1; length: 16; V: TRBV6-5; J: TRBJ1-5; CDR3: CASSYSGQESRQPQHF; DNA: TGTGCCAGCAGTTACTCGGGACAGGAGAGCAGACAGCCCCAGCATTTT
size: few; D: .; length: 14; V: TRBV7-9; J: TRBJ1-3; CDR3: CASSATRGRNTIYF; DNA: TGTGCCAGCAGCGCCACCAGGGGTCGGAACACCATATATTTT
size: .; D: TRBD2; length: 17; V: TRBV6-5; J: TRBJ2-1; CDR3: CASSYSSGGGARNEQFF; DNA: TGTGCCAGCAGTTACTCGTCCGGCGGGGGGGCCCGGAATGAGCAGTTCTTC
size: .; D: .; length: 12; V: TRBV20-1; J: TRBJ2-7; CDR3: CSAPSLGNEQYF; DNA: TGCAGTGCCCCTTCCCTAGGTAACGAGCAGTACTTC
size: .; D: .; length: 14; V: TRBV20-1; J: TRBJ1-5; CDR3: CSARRSQGNQPQHF; DNA: TGCAGTGCTAGGAGGAGTCAGGGCAATCAGCCCCAGCATTTT
size: .; D: TRBD1; length: 15; V: TRBV7-8; J: TRBJ1-2; CDR3: CASSGRDSQNYGYTF; DNA: TGTGCCAGCAGCGGCAGGGACAGCCAAAACTATGGCTACACCTTC
size: few; D: TRBD1; length: 14; V: TRBV28; J: TRBJ2-4; CDR3: CASNPPGGVDIQYF; DNA: TGTGCCAGCAATCCCCCAGGGGGAGTTGACATTCAGTACTTC
size: .; D: TRBD1; length: 16; V: TRBV4-1; J: TRBJ1-5; CDR3: CASSQDTDRGNQPQHF; DNA: TGCGCCAGCAGCCAAGATACGGACAGGGGAAATCAGCCCCAGCATTTT
size: .; D: TRBD1; length: 13; V: TRBV6-1; J: TRBJ1-1; CDR3: CASSNTGARKAFF; DNA: TGTGCCAGCAGCAATACAGGGGCTCGCAAAGCTTTCTTT
size: few; D: .; length: 17; V: TRBV7-9; J: TRBJ2-3; CDR3: CASRAAQTGASTDTQYF; DNA: TGTGCCAGCAGGGCTGCCCAGACAGGAGCTAGCACAGATACGCAGTATTTT
size: few; D: .; length: 12; V: TRBV29-1; J: TRBJ1-1; CDR3: CSVEKGNTEAFF; DNA: TGCAGCGTTGAGAAGGGGAACACTGAAGCTTTCTTT
size: .; D: .; length: 15; V: TRBV25-1; J: TRBJ2-3; CDR3: CASSPERGNTDTQYF; DNA: TGTGCCAGCTCTCCCGAACGGGGAAACACAGATACGCAGTATTTT
size: .; D: .; length: 15; V: TRBV9; J: TRBJ2-5; CDR3: CASSATGSREETQYF; DNA: TGTGCCAGCAGCGCCACAGGGAGTCGGGAAGAGACCCAGTACTTC
size: .; D: .; length: 13; V: TRBV15; J: TRBJ1-5; CDR3: CATSRDPGEPQHF; DNA: TGTGCCACCAGCAGAGATCCAGGGGAGCCCCAGCATTTT
size: few; D: .; length: 14; V: TRBV10-3; J: TRBJ2-7; CDR3: CAISRDQGSYEQYF; DNA: TGTGCCATCAGCCGGGACCAGGGGTCCTACGAGCAGTACTTC
size: medium-sized; D: TRBD1; length: 14; V: TRBV20-1; J: TRBJ1-5; CDR3: CSARTGLSNQPQHF; DNA: TGCAGTGCCAGGACAGGGTTAAGCAATCAGCCCCAGCATTTT
size: .; D: .; length: 14; V: TRBV7-2; J: TRBJ1-5; CDR3: CASSIGQSGQPQHF; DNA: TGTGCCAGCAGCATCGGACAGTCAGGGCAGCCCCAGCATTTT
size: .; D: .; length: 14; V: TRBV11-2; J: TRBJ1-1; CDR3: CASSPRGPGTEAFF; DNA: TGTGCCAGCAGCCCCAGGGGCCCTGGCACTGAAGCTTTCTTT
size: .; D: .; length: 12; V: TRBV7-8; J: TRBJ2-1; CDR3: CASSLGVNEQFF; DNA: TGTGCCAGCAGCCTCGGCGTAAATGAGCAGTTCTTC
size: .; D: .; length: 13; V: TRBV6-5; J: TRBJ2-7; CDR3: CASSYLGGSEQYF; DNA: TGTGCCAGCAGTTACTTGGGGGGCTCCGAGCAGTACTTC
size: .; D: TRBD1; length: 15; V: TRBV27; J: TRBJ1-6; CDR3: CASKGTGAYNSPLHF; DNA: TGTGCCAGCAAAGGGACAGGGGCCTATAATTCACCCCTCCACTTT
size: .; D: TRBD2; length: 18; V: TRBV5-4; J: TRBJ2-2; CDR3: CASSAARSGGSNTGELFF; DNA: TGTGCCAGCAGCGCCGCTCGTAGCGGGGGCTCGAACACCGGGGAGCTGTTTTTT
size: few; D: .; length: 16; V: TRBV7-9; J: TRBJ1-1; CDR3: CASSFGRSSMNTEAFF; DNA: TGTGCCAGCAGCTTCGGCAGGTCCTCAATGAACACTGAAGCTTTCTTT
size: few; D: .; length: 17; V: TRBV5-4; J: TRBJ2-3; CDR3: CASSLGVAGPFTDTQYF; DNA: TGTGCCAGCAGCTTGGGGGTGGCGGGGCCCTTCACAGATACGCAGTATTTT
size: few; D: .; length: 14; V: TRBV25-1; J: TRBJ1-2; CDR3: CASSKPGSPHGYTF; DNA: TGTGCCAGCAGCAAACCCGGGTCACCGCATGGCTACACCTTC
size: few; D: .; length: 15; V: TRBV12-3/TRBV12-4; J: TRBJ1-5; CDR3: CASSLRTDSNQPQHF; DNA: TGTGCCAGCAGTTTACGCACAGATAGCAATCAGCCCCAGCATTTT
size: .; D: TRBD1; length: 14; V: TRBV7-6; J: TRBJ1-5; CDR3: CASSSGTGNQPQHF; DNA: TGTGCCAGCAGCAGTGGGACAGGAAATCAGCCCCAGCATTTT
size: few; D: .; length: 15; V: TRBV27; J: TRBJ2-3; CDR3: CASSLKGPSTDTQYF; DNA: TGTGCCAGCAGTTTAAAGGGGCCGAGCACAGATACGCAGTATTTT
size: .; D: .; length: 15; V: TRBV6-1; J: TRBJ1-6; CDR3: CASNRALSYNSPLHF; DNA: TGTGCCAGCAACCGGGCCCTCTCCTATAATTCACCCCTCCACTTT
size: few; D: TRBD1; length: 15; V: TRBV27; J: TRBJ1-5; CDR3: CASSSGQVSNQPQHF; DNA: TGTGCCAGCAGTTCGGGACAGGTGAGCAATCAGCCCCAGCATTTT
size: .; D: .; length: 13; V: TRBV7-3; J: TRBJ1-1; CDR3: CASSLQGTTEAFF; DNA: TGTGCCAGCAGCTTACAGGGTACCACTGAAGCTTTCTTT
size: few; D: .; length: 11; V: TRBV6-1; J: TRBJ1-1; CDR3: CASSRGTEAFF; DNA: TGTGCCAGCAGCCGTGGTACTGAAGCTTTCTTT
size: once; D: TRBD1; length: 13; V: TRBV29-1; J: TRBJ2-2; CDR3: CSAKTGGHGELFF; DNA: TGCAGCGCAAAGACAGGGGGCCACGGGGAGCTGTTTTTT
size: few; D: .; length: 12; V: TRBV25-1; J: TRBJ1-4; CDR3: CASSEPNEKLFF; DNA: TGTGCCAGCAGTGAGCCTAATGAAAAACTGTTTTTT
size: few; D: .; length: 11; V: TRBV19; J: TRBJ2-2; CDR3: CASTTPGELFF; DNA: TGTGCCAGTACCACTCCCGGGGAGCTGTTTTTT
size: few; D: .; length: 18; V: TRBV7-2; J: TRBJ1-5; CDR3: CASSFRPVPPYSNQPQHF; DNA: TGTGCCAGCAGCTTCCGTCCCGTCCCACCTTATAGCAATCAGCCCCAGCATTTT
size: few; D: .; length: 15; V: TRBV15; J: TRBJ2-5; CDR3: CATTPLGGAQETQYF; DNA: TGTGCCACCACCCCTCTGGGGGGGGCCCAAGAGACCCAGTACTTC
size: .; D: TRBD2; length: 16; V: TRBV7-9; J: TRBJ2-3; CDR3: CASSLFSAGGADTQYF; DNA: TGTGCCAGCAGCTTATTCTCCGCGGGGGGGGCAGATACGCAGTATTTT
size: few; D: .; length: 14; V: TRBV6-2/TRBV6-3; J: TRBJ2-3; CDR3: CAAGRGPSTDTQYF; DNA: TGTGCGGCGGGGCGGGGACCTAGCACAGATACGCAGTATTTT